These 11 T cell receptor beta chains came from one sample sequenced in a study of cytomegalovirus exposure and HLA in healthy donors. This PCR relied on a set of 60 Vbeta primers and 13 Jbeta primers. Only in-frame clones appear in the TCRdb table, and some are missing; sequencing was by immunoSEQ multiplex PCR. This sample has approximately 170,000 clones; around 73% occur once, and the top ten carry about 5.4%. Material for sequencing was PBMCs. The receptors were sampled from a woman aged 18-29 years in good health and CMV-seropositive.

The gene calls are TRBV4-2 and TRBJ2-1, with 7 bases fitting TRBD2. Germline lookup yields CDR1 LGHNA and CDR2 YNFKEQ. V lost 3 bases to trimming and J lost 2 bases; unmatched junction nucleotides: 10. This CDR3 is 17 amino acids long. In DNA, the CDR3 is TGTGCCAGCAGCCAGGATTCCGGGACTAATACCTACAATGAGCAGTTCTTC. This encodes CASSQDSGTNTYNEQFF.

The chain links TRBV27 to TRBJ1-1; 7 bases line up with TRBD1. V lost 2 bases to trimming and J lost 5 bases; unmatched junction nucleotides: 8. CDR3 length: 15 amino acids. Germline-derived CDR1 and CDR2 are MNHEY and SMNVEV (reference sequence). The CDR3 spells CASSLRSGGTTEAFF. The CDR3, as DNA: TGTGCCAGCAGTTTACGTTCAGGGGGAACAACTGAAGCTTTCTTT.

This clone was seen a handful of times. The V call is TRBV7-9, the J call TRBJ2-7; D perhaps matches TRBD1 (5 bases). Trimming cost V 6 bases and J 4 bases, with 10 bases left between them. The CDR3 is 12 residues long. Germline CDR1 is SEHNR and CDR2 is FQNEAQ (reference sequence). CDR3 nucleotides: TGTGCCAGCAGGGACACAGAGTACGAGCAGTACTTC. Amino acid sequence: CASRDTEYEQYF.

CDR3 sequence: CASSGTDFVVAGGGVQYF. The CDR3 region has the DNA TGTGCCAGCAGTGGGACCGATTTTGTGGTAGCGGGGGGGGGAGTTCAGTACTTC. The chain combines TRBV9 with TRBJ2-4; 11 bases are a match to TRBD2. CDR1 is SGDLS and CDR2 is YYNGEE in the germline V gene. Trimming cost V 5 bases and J 11 bases; bases outside gene matches: 21. CDR3 length: 18 amino acids.

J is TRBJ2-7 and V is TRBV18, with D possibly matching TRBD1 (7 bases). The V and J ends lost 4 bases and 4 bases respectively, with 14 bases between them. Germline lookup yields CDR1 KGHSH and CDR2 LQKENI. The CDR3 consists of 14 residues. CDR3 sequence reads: CASSRGDSGYEQYF. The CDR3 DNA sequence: TGTGCCAGCTCACGAGGGGACAGCGGGTACGAGCAGTACTTC.

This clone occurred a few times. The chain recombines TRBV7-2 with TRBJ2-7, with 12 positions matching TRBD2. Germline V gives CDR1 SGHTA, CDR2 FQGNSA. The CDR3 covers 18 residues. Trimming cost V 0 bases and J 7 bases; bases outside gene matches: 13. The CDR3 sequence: CASSLAQLAGGSRAEQYF. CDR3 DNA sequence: TGTGCCAGCAGCTTAGCCCAACTAGCGGGGGGTTCAAGGGCGGAGCAGTACTTC.

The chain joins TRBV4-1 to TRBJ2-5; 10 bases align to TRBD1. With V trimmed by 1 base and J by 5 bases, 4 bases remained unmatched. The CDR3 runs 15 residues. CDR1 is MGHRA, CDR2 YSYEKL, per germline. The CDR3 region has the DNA TGCGCCAGCAGCCAAGGGGACAGGGGCAAGGAGACCCAGTACTTC. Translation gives CASSQGDRGKETQYF.

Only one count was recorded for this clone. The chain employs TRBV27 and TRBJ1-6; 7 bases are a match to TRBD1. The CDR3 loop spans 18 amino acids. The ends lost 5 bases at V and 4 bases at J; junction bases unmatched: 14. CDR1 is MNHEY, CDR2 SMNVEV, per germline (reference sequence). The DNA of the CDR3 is TGTGCCAGCAGTCCAACTCTCTCTGGGACAGCGTATAATTCACCCCTCCACTTT. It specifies CASSPTLSGTAYNSPLHF.

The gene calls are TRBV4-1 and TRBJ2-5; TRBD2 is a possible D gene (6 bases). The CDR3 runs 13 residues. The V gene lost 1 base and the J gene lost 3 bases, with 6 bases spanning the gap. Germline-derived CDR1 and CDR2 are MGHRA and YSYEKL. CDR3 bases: TGCGCCAGCAGCCAAGCGGGGGAAGAGACCCAGTACTTC. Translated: CASSQAGEETQYF.

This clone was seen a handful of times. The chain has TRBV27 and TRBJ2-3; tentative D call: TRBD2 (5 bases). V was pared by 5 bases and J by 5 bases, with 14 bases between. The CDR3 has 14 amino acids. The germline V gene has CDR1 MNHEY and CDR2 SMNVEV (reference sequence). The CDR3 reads CASSPGPRGDTQYF. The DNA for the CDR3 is TGTGCCAGCAGTCCAGGACCTCGGGGAGATACGCAGTATTTT.

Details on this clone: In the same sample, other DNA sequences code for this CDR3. CDR3 sequence: CASSSGQNYGYTF. CDR3 nucleotide sequence: TGTGCCAGCAGCTCCGGACAGAACTATGGCTACACCTTC. This sequence joins TRBV7-2 and TRBJ1-2; tentatively, D is TRBD1 (6 bases). With 4 bases removed from V and 2 bases from J, the gap between germline ends came to 8 bases. The CDR3 is 13 amino acids. The germline gives CDR1 SGHTA, CDR2 FQGNSA.